A selection of T cell receptor beta chains follows, all from one sample in a study of shared T cell receptors in the human thymus. Libraries were prepared by immunoSEQ multiplex PCR; TCRdb keeps only in-frame clonotypes and omits some of them. The sample has about 660,000 clones, around nine tenths seen once. This sample also appeared in a second study, on human thymus T cells.

Sequenced material: thymocytes. These receptors were collected from a boy in the first two years of life with a congenital heart defect. Each CDR3 is given with its conserved first and last residue. A D gene is named only where the DNA matches it firmly. Part of the rows lack a size; the others show once, few, many or a class for expanded clones.

CDR3	DNA	V	D	size	J
CASSPDGADDCNEQFF	TGCGCCAGCAGCCCAGATGGAGCGGACGATTGCAATGAGCAGTTCTTC	TRBV5-1	.	.	TRBJ2-1
CASSLTSGRASNTGELFF	TGTGCCAGCAGCTTGACTAGCGGGAGGGCCTCGAACACCGGGGAGCTGTTTTTT	TRBV5-8	TRBD2	once	TRBJ2-2
CASSPGAGEGGTNEKLFF	TGTGCCAGCAGCCCCGGGGCCGGGGAGGGGGGGACTAATGAAAAACTGTTTTTT	TRBV7-2	.	.	TRBJ1-4
CASRKRESSYNEQFF	TGTGCCAGCAGGAAGCGGGAAAGCTCCTACAATGAGCAGTTCTTC	TRBV14	TRBD2	.	TRBJ2-1
CASSPERPKNIQYF	TGTGCCAGCAGCCCCGAGAGGCCCAAAAACATTCAGTACTTC	TRBV27	.	.	TRBJ2-4
CASSSPGNEQFF	TGCGCCAGCAGCTCCCCCGGCAATGAGCAGTTCTTC	TRBV4-1	.	.	TRBJ2-1
CASSLKGHPAEQYF	TGTGCCAGCAGCTTAAAAGGACACCCGGCCGAGCAGTACTTC	TRBV5-8	.	.	TRBJ2-7
CASSFIPGMGEAYEQYF	TGTGCCAGCAGCTTCATCCCAGGGATGGGGGAGGCCTACGAGCAGTACTTC	TRBV7-2	.	.	TRBJ2-7
CASSPTSGRPSSSYEQYF	TGTGCCAGCAGCCCGACTAGCGGGAGGCCTTCGAGCTCCTACGAGCAGTACTTC	TRBV7-6	TRBD2	.	TRBJ2-7
CASSLLYRGQETQYF	TGTGCCAGCAGCTTACTTTACAGGGGCCAAGAGACCCAGTACTTC	TRBV7-9	TRBD1	.	TRBJ2-5
CSVERYRDSEAFF	TGCAGCGTCGAACGATACCGGGACAGCGAAGCTTTCTTT	TRBV29-1	TRBD1	few	TRBJ1-1
CASSLGVDRPIYEQYF	TGTGCCAGCAGCTTAGGCGTTGACAGGCCCATCTACGAGCAGTACTTC	TRBV7-9	.	.	TRBJ2-7
CSAGGDGYTF	TGCAGCGCAGGGGGTGATGGCTACACCTTC	TRBV29-1	TRBD1	.	TRBJ1-2
CANVVGGSGYF	TGTGCCAACGTTGTTGGGGGGTCGGGGTACTTC	TRBV9	.	.	TRBJ2-7
CASSGQGNTGELFF	TGCGCCAGCAGTGGACAGGGGAACACCGGGGAGCTGTTTTTT	TRBV10-1	TRBD1	.	TRBJ2-2
CAWSPRQGAQGRYPNSNQPQHF	TGTGCCTGGAGTCCTCGACAGGGGGCGCAAGGTCGCTACCCAAATAGCAATCAGCCCCAGCATTTT	TRBV30	TRBD1	few	TRBJ1-5
CASSFRTGQETQYF	TGCGCCAGCAGCTTCCGGACAGGCCAAGAGACCCAGTACTTC	TRBV5-1	TRBD1	.	TRBJ2-5
CAWSVLAGGHNEQFF	TGTGCCTGGAGTGTACTCGCGGGAGGTCACAATGAGCAGTTCTTC	TRBV30	TRBD2	.	TRBJ2-1
CASNPISGTGNTGELFF	TGTGCCAGCAACCCAATTTCCGGGACAGGGAACACCGGGGAGCTGTTTTTT	TRBV5-8	TRBD1	.	TRBJ2-2
CASSPGQPNYGYTF	TGTGCCAGCAGCCCAGGACAACCTAACTATGGCTACACCTTC	TRBV7-9	.	.	TRBJ1-2
CASSQTGGRVDNEQFF	TGTGCCAGCTCACAGACAGGGGGCAGAGTTGACAATGAGCAGTTCTTC	TRBV18	TRBD1	.	TRBJ2-1